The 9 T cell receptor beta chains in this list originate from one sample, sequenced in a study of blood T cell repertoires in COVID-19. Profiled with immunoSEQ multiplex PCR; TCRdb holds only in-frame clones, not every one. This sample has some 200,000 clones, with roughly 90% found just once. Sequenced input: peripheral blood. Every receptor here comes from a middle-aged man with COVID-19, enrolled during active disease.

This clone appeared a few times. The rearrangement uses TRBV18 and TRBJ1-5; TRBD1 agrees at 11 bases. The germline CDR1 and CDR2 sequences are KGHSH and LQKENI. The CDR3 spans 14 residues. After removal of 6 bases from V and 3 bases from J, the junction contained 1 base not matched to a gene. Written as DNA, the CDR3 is TGTGCCAGCTCGGGACAGGGGGTCAATCAGCCCCAGCATTTT. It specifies CASSGQGVNQPQHF.

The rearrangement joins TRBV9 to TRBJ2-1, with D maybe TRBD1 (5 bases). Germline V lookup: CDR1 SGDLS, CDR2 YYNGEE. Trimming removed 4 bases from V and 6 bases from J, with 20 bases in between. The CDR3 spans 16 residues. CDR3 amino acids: CASSLTQGSLVNEQFF. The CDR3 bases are TGTGCCAGCAGCCTCACCCAGGGTAGCTTGGTCAATGAGCAGTTCTTC.

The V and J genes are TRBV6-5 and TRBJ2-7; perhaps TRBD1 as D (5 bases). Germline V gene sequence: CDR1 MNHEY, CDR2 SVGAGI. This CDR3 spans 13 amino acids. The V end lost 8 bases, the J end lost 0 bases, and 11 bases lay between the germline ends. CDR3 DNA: TGTGCCAGCCTGGGGCAGGGCTCCTACGAGCAGTACTTC. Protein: CASLGQGSYEQYF.

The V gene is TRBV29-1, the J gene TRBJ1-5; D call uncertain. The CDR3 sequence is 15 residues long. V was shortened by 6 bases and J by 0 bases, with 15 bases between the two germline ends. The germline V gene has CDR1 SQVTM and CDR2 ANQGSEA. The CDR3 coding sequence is TGCAGCGTCCGCGCGGGGTTGGATAGCAATCAGCCCCAGCATTTT. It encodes CSVRAGLDSNQPQHF.

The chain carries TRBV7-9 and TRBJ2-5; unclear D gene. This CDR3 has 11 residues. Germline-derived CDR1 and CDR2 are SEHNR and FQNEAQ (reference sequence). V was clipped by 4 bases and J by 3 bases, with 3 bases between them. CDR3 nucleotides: TGTGCCAGCAGCTCGGAAGAGACCCAGTACTTC. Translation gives CASSSEETQYF.

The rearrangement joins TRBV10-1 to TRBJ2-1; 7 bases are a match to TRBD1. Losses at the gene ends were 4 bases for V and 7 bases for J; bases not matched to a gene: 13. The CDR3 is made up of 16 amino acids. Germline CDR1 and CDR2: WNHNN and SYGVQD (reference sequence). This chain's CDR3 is CASSGPTGKIPNEQFF. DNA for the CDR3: TGCGCCAGCAGTGGCCCGACAGGGAAAATTCCGAATGAGCAGTTCTTC.

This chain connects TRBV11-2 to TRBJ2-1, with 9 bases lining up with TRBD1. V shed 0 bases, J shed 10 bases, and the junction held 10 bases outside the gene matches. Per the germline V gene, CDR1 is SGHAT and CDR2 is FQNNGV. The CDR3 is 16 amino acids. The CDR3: CASSLDWDRALREQFF. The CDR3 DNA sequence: TGTGCCAGCAGCTTAGATTGGGACAGGGCCTTAAGGGAGCAGTTCTTC.

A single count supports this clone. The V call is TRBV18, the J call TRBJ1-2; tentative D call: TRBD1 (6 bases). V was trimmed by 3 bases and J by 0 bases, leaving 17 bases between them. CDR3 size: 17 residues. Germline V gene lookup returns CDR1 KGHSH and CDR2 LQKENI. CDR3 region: CASSPRTVPIANYGYTF. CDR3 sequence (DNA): TGTGCCAGCTCACCGAGGACAGTCCCAATAGCTAACTATGGCTACACCTTC.

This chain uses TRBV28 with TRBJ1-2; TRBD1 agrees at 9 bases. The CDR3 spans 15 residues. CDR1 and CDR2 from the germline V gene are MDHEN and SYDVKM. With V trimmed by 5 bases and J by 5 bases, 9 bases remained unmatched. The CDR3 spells CASSGDTGTGYGYTF. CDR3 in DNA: TGTGCCAGCAGTGGAGATACCGGGACAGGGTATGGCTACACCTTC.